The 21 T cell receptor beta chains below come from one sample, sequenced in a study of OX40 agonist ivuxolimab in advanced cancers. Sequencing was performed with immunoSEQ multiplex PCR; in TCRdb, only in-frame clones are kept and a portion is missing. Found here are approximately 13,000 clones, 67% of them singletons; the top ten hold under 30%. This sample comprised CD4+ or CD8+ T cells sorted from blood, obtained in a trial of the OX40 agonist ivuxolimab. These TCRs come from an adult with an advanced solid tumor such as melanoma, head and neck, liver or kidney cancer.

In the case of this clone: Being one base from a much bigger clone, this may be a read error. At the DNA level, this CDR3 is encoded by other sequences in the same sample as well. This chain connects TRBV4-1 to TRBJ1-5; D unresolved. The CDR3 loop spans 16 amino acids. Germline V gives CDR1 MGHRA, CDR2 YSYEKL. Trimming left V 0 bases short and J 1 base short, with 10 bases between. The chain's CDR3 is CASSQDSINSNQPQHF. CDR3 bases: TGCGCCAGCAGCCAAGATAGTATTAACAGCAATCAGCCCCAGCATTTT.

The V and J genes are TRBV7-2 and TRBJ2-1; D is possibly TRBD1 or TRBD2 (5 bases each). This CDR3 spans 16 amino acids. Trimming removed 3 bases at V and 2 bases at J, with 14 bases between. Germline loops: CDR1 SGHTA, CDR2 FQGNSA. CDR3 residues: CASSLTGTETYNEQFF. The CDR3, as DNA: TGTGCCAGCAGCTTGACCGGGACGGAGACCTACAATGAGCAGTTCTTC.

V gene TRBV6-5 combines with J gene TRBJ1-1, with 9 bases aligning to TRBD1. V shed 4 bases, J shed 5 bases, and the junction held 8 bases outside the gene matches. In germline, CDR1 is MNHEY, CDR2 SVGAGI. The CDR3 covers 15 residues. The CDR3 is CASSLGQGFRTEAFF. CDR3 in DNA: TGTGCCAGCAGTTTGGGACAGGGTTTTCGAACTGAAGCTTTCTTT.

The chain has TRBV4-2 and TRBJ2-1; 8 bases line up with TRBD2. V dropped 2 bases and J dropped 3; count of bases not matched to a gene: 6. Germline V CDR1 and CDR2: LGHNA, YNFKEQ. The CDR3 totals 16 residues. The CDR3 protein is CASSQRAGDLYNEQFF. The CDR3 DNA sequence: TGTGCCAGCAGCCAAAGAGCGGGGGACCTCTACAATGAGCAGTTCTTC.

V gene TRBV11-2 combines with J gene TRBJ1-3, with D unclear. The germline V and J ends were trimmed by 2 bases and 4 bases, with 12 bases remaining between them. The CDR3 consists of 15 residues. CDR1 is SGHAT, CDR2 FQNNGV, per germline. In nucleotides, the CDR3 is TGTGCCAGCAGCTTATCGTCGGGCAGGGGAAACACCATATATTTT. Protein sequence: CASSLSSGRGNTIYF.

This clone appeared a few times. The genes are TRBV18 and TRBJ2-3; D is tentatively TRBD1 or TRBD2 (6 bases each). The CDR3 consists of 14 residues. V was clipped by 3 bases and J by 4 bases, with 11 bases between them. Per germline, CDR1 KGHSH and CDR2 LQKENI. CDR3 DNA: TGTGCCAGCTCACCCGGGGGCGGACCAGATACGCAGTATTTT. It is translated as CASSPGGGPDTQYF.

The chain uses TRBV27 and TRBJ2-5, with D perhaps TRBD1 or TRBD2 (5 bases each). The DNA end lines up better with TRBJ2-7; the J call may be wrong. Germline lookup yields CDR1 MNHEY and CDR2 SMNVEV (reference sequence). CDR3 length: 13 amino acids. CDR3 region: CATRDRDSYEQYF. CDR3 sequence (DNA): TGTGCCACCCGGGACCGCGACTCCTACGAGCAGTACTTC.

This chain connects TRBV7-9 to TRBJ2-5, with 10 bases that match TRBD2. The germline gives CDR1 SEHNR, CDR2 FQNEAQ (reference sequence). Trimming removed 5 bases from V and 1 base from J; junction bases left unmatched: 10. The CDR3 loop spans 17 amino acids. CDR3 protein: CASSAPQAGGPQETQYF. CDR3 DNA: TGTGCCAGCAGCGCCCCTCAAGCGGGGGGGCCCCAAGAGACCCAGTACTTC.

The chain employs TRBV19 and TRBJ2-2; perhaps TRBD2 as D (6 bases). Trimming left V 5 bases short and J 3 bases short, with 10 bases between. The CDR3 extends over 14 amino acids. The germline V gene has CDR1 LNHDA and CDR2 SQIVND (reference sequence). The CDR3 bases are TGTGCCAGTAGTCCCGCGGGGTACACCGGGGAGCTGTTTTTT. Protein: CASSPAGYTGELFF.

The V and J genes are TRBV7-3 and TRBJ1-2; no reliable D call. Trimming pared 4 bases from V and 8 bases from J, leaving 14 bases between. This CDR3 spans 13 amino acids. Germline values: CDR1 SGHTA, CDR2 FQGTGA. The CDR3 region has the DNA TGTGCCAGCAGCTCCCTCCGGCCGACCGGCTACACCTTC. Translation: CASSSLRPTGYTF.

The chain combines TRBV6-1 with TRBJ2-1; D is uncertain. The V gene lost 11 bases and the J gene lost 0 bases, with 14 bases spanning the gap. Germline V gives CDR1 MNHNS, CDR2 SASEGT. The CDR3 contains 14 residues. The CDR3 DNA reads TGTGCCGCGCTGGGTGGCAGCTCCTACAATGAGCAGTTCTTC. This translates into CAALGGSSYNEQFF.

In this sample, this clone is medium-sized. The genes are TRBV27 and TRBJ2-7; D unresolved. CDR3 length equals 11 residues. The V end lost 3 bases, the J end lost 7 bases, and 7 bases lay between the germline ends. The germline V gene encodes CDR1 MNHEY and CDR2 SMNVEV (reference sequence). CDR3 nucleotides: TGTGCCAGCAGTTTGTATGAGGAGCAGTACTTC. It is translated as CASSLYEEQYF.

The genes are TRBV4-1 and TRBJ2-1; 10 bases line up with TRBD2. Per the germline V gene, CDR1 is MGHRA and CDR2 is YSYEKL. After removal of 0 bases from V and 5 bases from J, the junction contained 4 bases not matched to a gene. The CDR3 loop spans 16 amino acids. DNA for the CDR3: TGCGCCAGCAGCCAAGAGAGGCTAGCGGGAGACAATGAGCAGTTCTTC. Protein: CASSQERLAGDNEQFF.

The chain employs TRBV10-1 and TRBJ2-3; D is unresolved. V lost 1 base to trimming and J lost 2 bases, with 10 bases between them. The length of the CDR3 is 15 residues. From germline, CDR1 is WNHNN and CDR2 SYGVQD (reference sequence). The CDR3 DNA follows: TGCGCCAGCAGTGAGTTGGTCGGAACCACAGATACGCAGTATTTT. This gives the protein CASSELVGTTDTQYF.

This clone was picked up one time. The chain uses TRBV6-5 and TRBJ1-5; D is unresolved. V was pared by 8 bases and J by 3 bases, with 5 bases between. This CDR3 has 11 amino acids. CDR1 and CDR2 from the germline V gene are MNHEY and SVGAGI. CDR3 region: CASGLNQPQHF. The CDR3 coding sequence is TGTGCCAGCGGCCTCAATCAGCCCCAGCATTTT.

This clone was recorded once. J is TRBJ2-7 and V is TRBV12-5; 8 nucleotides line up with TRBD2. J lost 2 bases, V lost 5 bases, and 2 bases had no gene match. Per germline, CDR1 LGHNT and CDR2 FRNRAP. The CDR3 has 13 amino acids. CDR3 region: CASGMGLAYEQYF. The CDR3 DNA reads TGTGCTAGTGGTATGGGACTAGCCTACGAGCAGTACTTC.

CDR3 sequence reads: CASSVSYRAYEQYF. In nucleotides, the CDR3 is TGTGCCAGCAGCGTTAGCTACAGGGCCTACGAGCAGTACTTC. V usage is TRBV7-2 and J usage is TRBJ2-7; a possible D gene is TRBD1 (6 bases). CDR1 and CDR2 from the germline V gene are SGHTA and FQGNSA. The V end lost 5 bases, the J end lost 2 bases, and 13 bases lay between the germline ends. The CDR3 has 14 residues. The variable domain in full, with the rest retrieved from reference TRBV7-2 and TRBJ2-7, is GAGVSQSPSNKVTEKGKDVELRCDPISGHTALYWYRQSLGQGLEFLIYFQGNSAPDKSGLPSDRFSAERTGGSVSTLTIQRTQQEDSAVYLCASSVSYRAYEQYFGPGTRLTVT.

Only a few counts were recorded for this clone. The CDR3 reads CATEGTGAFF. The CDR3 region has the DNA TGTGCCACCGAGGGGACCGGAGCTTTCTTT. This chain uses TRBV19 with TRBJ1-1, with a possible D match to TRBD1 (5 bases). Germline CDR1 is LNHDA and CDR2 is SQIVND (reference sequence). CDR3 length equals 10 residues. With 10 bases removed from V and 10 bases from J, the gap between germline ends came to 13 bases.

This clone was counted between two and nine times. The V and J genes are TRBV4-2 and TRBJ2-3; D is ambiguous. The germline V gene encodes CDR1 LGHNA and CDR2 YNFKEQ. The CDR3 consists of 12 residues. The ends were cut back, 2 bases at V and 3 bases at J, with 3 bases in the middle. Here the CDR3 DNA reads TGTGCCAGCAGCCAACTTACAGATACGCAGTATTTT. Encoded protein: CASSQLTDTQYF.

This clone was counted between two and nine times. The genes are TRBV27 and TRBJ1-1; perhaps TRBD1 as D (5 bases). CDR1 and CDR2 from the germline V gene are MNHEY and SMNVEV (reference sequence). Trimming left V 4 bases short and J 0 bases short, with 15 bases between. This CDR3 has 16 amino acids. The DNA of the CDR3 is TGTGCCAGCAGTTCCTATTCGACAGATATGAACACTGAAGCTTTCTTT. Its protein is CASSSYSTDMNTEAFF.

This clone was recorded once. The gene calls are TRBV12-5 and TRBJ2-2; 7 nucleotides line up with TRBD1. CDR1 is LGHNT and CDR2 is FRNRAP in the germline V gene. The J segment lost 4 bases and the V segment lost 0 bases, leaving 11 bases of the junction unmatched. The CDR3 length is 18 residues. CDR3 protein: CASGLVRTGQVSTGELFF. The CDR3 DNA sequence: TGTGCTAGTGGTTTGGTCCGGACCGGACAGGTTAGCACCGGGGAGCTGTTTTTT.